The rows below give T cell receptor beta chains drawn from one sample of a study of T cell repertoires in cytomegalovirus infection. TCRdb re-called the reads through MiXCR, storing one row per CDR3 protein. The data hold about 900,000 distinct CDR3 sequences, with around 30% observed a single time. These receptors have no known antigen. Material: cultured CD8+ T cells from PBMCs, obtained from culture after CMV antigen stimulation. Receptor source: a human donor in good health (CMV status not recorded). Some clones in this sample may be carry-over from other donors' samples. Each CDR3 is given with its conserved first and last residue.

v_call	cdr3_aa
TRBV15	CATSRDLGVLNTEAFF
TRBV5-1	CASSFVDREGTGELFF
TRBV7-6	CASSLTVQGGNQPQHF
TRBV7-9	CASSSQGGSQPQHF
TRBV19	CASTDGGWWFF
TRBV19	CASSIAAQETQYF
TRBV14	CASRYTGGTEAFF
TRBV2	CASRARGHRSNQPQHF
TRBV12-3/TRBV12-4	CASSPLGTYSPLHF
TRBV18	CASSPPWGGHQETQYF
TRBV18	CASSPPFGTSYNEQFF
TRBV7-2	CASSLEREAYEQYF
TRBV6-1	CASSEAPQGMNTEAFF
TRBV19	CASTDLQTGGTQYF
TRBV7-6	CASSDDLGTQYF
TRBV19	CASSNGNRNSPLHF
TRBV24-1	CATSDRTGPNTGELFF
TRBV14	CASSRDLTTYEQYF
TRBV11-3	CASSLVNGGEAFF
TRBV12-3/TRBV12-4	CASSLGRVYGYTF
TRBV6-2/TRBV6-3	CASSYSKSYEQYF
TRBV12-3/TRBV12-4	CASSPSGGPAGEQFF
TRBV5-1	CASSLEGSGGANEQFF
TRBV4-3	CASSHQNRGRLLDGYTF
TRBV12-3/TRBV12-4	CASRERSYEQYF
TRBV7-9	CASSLSDRGDEKLFF